A selection of T cell receptor beta chains follows, all from one sample in a study of cytomegalovirus exposure and HLA in healthy donors. Assay used: immunoSEQ multiplex PCR; TCRdb lists only in-frame clones, some missing. The profile shows 150,000 to 200,000 clones, 75% to 85% of them singletons. Input material: PBMCs. The source is a woman aged 50 to 60 in good health and CMV-seronegative. Both conserved end residues are part of each CDR3. The D gene is left open where the match is weak. Clone size appears in some rows only: once, few, many, or a class for an expanded clone.

v_call	clone_size	d_call	j_call	cdr3_nt	cdr3_aa
TRBV10-3	.	.	TRBJ2-5	TGTGCCATCAGCGCTTCCGAAGACCCAGTTAGGGGGACCCAGTACTTC	CAISASEDPVRGTQYF
TRBV5-6	few	TRBD1	TRBJ1-2	TGTGCCAGCAGCTCGGGCGACAGGGATGACTACACCTTC	CASSSGDRDDYTF
TRBV4-2	few	.	TRBJ1-3	TGTGCCAGCAGCCAAGACCGGAACAGGGTCCCGGGAAACACCATATATTTT	CASSQDRNRVPGNTIYF
TRBV5-1	.	TRBD2	TRBJ2-7	TGCGCCAGCAGCTCATTAGCGGGACACTCCTACGAGCAGTACTTC	CASSSLAGHSYEQYF
TRBV28	.	TRBD2	TRBJ2-7	TGTGCCAGCAGTCCCTCACTAGCGGGAGCCTACGAGCAGTACTTC	CASSPSLAGAYEQYF
TRBV9	.	.	TRBJ1-1	TGTGCCAGCAGCCCGCCCAGGGGTCAGGGAGTGAACACTGAAGCTTTCTTT	CASSPPRGQGVNTEAFF
TRBV18	.	.	TRBJ2-7	TGTGCCAGCTCACCTGCAGGGCCCCCTGGGGAGCAGTACTTC	CASSPAGPPGEQYF
TRBV5-6	.	.	TRBJ2-1	TGTGCCAGCAGCTTGGGTGACTCCTACCAGTTCTTC	CASSLGDSYQFF
TRBV7-9	.	TRBD1	TRBJ1-4	TGTGCCAGCAGCTCCACAGGGGGCAGCGAAAAACTGTTTTTT	CASSSTGGSEKLFF
TRBV4-1	.	.	TRBJ2-5	TGCGCCAGCAGCCATCAGACGGCGTGGGCAACAGAGACCCAGTACTTC	CASSHQTAWATETQYF
TRBV5-1	.	.	TRBJ2-1	TGCGCCAGCAGCTTGGGACAGGCCTCGAATGAGCAGTTCTTC	CASSLGQASNEQFF
TRBV6-1	.	.	TRBJ1-2	TGTGCCAGCAGTGAAATACATCCCGTCTATGGCTACACCTTC	CASSEIHPVYGYTF
TRBV6-5	.	.	TRBJ1-1	TGTGCCAGCATCCAACGCGGGAACACTGAAGCTTTCTTT	CASIQRGNTEAFF
TRBV5-1	.	.	TRBJ1-3	TGCGCCAGCAGCCAAGGACACACCTCTGGAAACACCATATATTTT	CASSQGHTSGNTIYF
TRBV19	.	TRBD1	TRBJ1-4	TGTGCCAGTAGAAGACAGGGGAATGGTGAAAAACTGTTTTTT	CASRRQGNGEKLFF
TRBV28	.	TRBD2	TRBJ2-1	TGTGCCAGCAGTTTGTCCTCGGGGGGGCCCTACAATGAGCAGTTCTTC	CASSLSSGGPYNEQFF
TRBV28	.	.	TRBJ1-3	TGTGCCAGCAGTTTACTGGGGGGTCACACCATATATTTT	CASSLLGGHTIYF
TRBV6-5	once	TRBD2	TRBJ2-3	TGTGCCAGCAGTACCTGGGAGGGCCGATCAGATACGCAGTATTTT	CASSTWEGRSDTQYF
TRBV4-2	.	TRBD1	TRBJ1-3	TGTGCCAGCAGCCAAGCCCGGGACAGGGGAAACACCATATATTTT	CASSQARDRGNTIYF
TRBV5-1	once	.	TRBJ2-3	TGCGCCAGCAGCTTGGCGGGTACAGATACGCAGTATTTT	CASSLAGTDTQYF
TRBV7-9	.	TRBD2	TRBJ2-5	TGTTCCAGCAGCCCACCGGGACTAGCGGCTGGGACCCAGTACTTC	CSSSPPGLAAGTQYF
TRBV10-3	once	.	TRBJ1-1	TGTGCCGTCTTTGAGGAGGCAGGAGAACTCATGAACACTGAAGCTTTCTTT	CAVFEEAGELMNTEAFF
TRBV23-1	few	.	TRBJ1-5	TGCGCCAGCAGCCCCCCCCGCAGGGATAGCAATCAGCCCCAGCATTTT	CASSPPRRDSNQPQHF
TRBV19	few	.	TRBJ2-1	TGTGCCAGTAGTATAGAGGGGGCCCCATACAATGAGCAGTTCTTC	CASSIEGAPYNEQFF
TRBV2	once	.	TRBJ1-6	TGTGCCACCAGCCGAGGAAGAGACAATTCACCCCTCCACTTT	CATSRGRDNSPLHF
TRBV27	.	.	TRBJ1-2	TGTGCCAGCAGGGGCTACCGCGATGGCTACACCTTC	CASRGYRDGYTF
TRBV28	once	TRBD1	TRBJ1-2	TGTGCCAGCAGTTTACCCGCCAGACAGGGGGGCCTGACCTTC	CASSLPARQGGLTF
TRBV7-6	.	TRBD1	TRBJ2-1	TGTGCCAGCAGCTCCCAGGGGGTGGGGTACAATGAGCAGTTCTTC	CASSSQGVGYNEQFF
TRBV7-9	once	.	TRBJ2-7	TGTGCCAGCGGGTTGGCGGCAGCCTACGAGCAGTACTTC	CASGLAAAYEQYF
TRBV7-2	few	.	TRBJ1-1	TGTGCCAGCAGGACCCACACGCAGATTACAGGGAACACTGAAGCTTTCTTT	CASRTHTQITGNTEAFF
TRBV18	.	.	TRBJ2-7	TGTGCCAGCTCTAAGGGGCGGGAAGTAGGCGTGTACGGGCAGTACTTC	CASSKGREVGVYGQYF
TRBV18	once	TRBD2	TRBJ2-7	TGTGCCAGCTCACCTCTACCCCCGACTAGCGGGGGGGTAAGGTACGAGCAGTACTTC	CASSPLPPTSGGVRYEQYF
TRBV2	.	.	TRBJ1-2	TGTGCCAGCAGTGAAATCAACAGGGTGACCTATGGCTACACCTTC	CASSEINRVTYGYTF
TRBV28	.	.	TRBJ2-4	TGTGCCAGCAGTAGTCGGGGGACCCCAGCCAAAAACATTCAGTACTTC	CASSSRGTPAKNIQYF
TRBV11-2	once	TRBD1	TRBJ1-2	TGTGCCAGCAGCTACCGGGACAGGGACTATGGCTACACCTTC	CASSYRDRDYGYTF
TRBV10-3	.	TRBD1	TRBJ2-7	TGTGCCATCAGTTCAGGGGGCGGCTACGAGCAGTACTTC	CAISSGGGYEQYF
TRBV4-2	once	.	TRBJ1-1	TGTGCCAGCAGCCAAGAGGCCCCTCACACTGAAGCTTTCTTT	CASSQEAPHTEAFF